The T cell receptor beta chain under discussion was sequenced for a study of blood T cell repertoires in COVID-19 (dated by TCRdb to the early 2020s). For the study in its entirety: The collaborator samples originated in the United States, Italy and Spain and spanned the acute and convalescent phases of COVID-19. The material from the prospective study consisted of cDNA or gDNA derived from T cells, B-cell-depleted T cells, or PBMCs. Nearly every sample came with metadata listing a de-identified subject ID, COVID-19 status, age in years and sex. Deeply sampled blood TCRbeta repertoires from subjects exposed to, actively infected with, or recovered from COVID-19 were included in the dataset. The repertoires were released in a freely available public database meant as a resource for research on the immune response to SARS-CoV-2. Samples were obtained from the ongoing ImmuneRACE study (first 160 participants) and from about 1,300 subjects provided by 6 global collaborators. Where available, HLA class I and class II types were obtained from metadata supplied by the sample provider rather than from assay-based typing.

TCRbeta CDR3 regions were amplified from genomic DNA by means of the immunoSEQ Assay, a bias-controlled multiplex PCR. Per the source publication's procedure: The number of nucleated cells in each sample was estimated from the amplification of reference gene primers within the assay. To quantify the absolute abundance of each unique TCRbeta CDR3 rearrangement, sequence reads were collapsed and filtered. For each sample, productive Simpson clonality was calculated as the square root of Simpson's diversity index across productive rearrangements. Imported from immuneACCESS, the table was reduced by TCRdb to in-frame sequences with V and J called. These copies leave out some clones; in studies compared against another copy, an unresolved V gene accounts for under half, and the cause of the remainder is not known. V and J calls and clone size are as listed in that table; D and trimming were resolved from the DNA. This sample is represented by 140,000 or so clones; 80% to 90% of them were singletons. The ten biggest clones cover nearly 3.5% of the sample.

Enrolling through a virtual design, the prospective study's participants ranged in age from about 18 to 89 years and lived across 24 United States geographic areas. In the prospective study, cohorts were assigned on the basis of participant-reported clinical history obtained from a screening survey and a study questionnaire. Mobile phlebotomists in the prospective study collected whole blood, serum and a nasopharyngeal or oropharyngeal swab from every participant. Over a roughly 2-month period, participants in the prospective study had the option of providing additional blood draws and questionnaires. Prospective study blood samples were shipped either frozen or at room temperature before DNA extraction. CDR3 length: 15 amino acids, cysteine to phenylalanine. This entry keeps only the CDR3 DNA: 45 bases, framed from base 1. CDR1 and CDR2, looked up from the germline V gene, are SNHLY and FYNNEI. Trimming accounts for 6 bases at V and 4 bases at J, while the number of junction bases matched to no gene is 12.

Beyond this particular receptor, the publication reports: The quantity of clinical and demographic metadata differed by source and by participant and was supplied without curation.

Worth noting for this clone: Which antigen it targets is not known. Qualities for individual bases were not recorded, and no much larger clone is one base off.

The origin of this receptor is a woman aged 50 to 60 with acute COVID-19. Sequencing was performed on PBMCs or T cells enriched from blood (not recorded which). Recombination joined TRBV2 with TRBJ2-7, with TRBD2 matching 7 junction bases. The CDR3 region: CASRVWREGLYEQYF. The DNA sequence follows: TGTGCCAGCAGGGTTTGGAGGGAGGGCCTTTACGAGCAGTACTTC.